This T cell receptor beta chain was found in a study of blood T cell repertoires in COVID-19. This clone was recorded once. There are 12 residues in the CDR3. Germline CDR1 and CDR2: MRHNA and SNTAGT. Trimming took 2 bases from V and 12 from J; bases not matched to a gene: 4. Profiled with immunoSEQ multiplex PCR; TCRdb holds only in-frame clones, not every one. The sample has roughly 250,000 clones; 65% to 90% are singletons. The specimen sequenced was peripheral blood. This sequence was found in a woman aged 45-65 years with acute or convalescent COVID-19. The chain recombines TRBV6-4 with TRBJ2-1; 7 bases fit TRBD2. CDR3 DNA sequence: TGTGCCAGCAGTGACACGGCGGGAGTGCAGTTCTTC. Translated: CASSDTAGVQFF.